The source of this TCR beta chain is a study of T cells in Graves' hyperthyroidism and ophthalmopathy. General observations from the study: Blood also carried most thyroid clonotypes expanded above 0.001. The model's output predicted ophthalmopathy at a median of around 7 months prior to onset.

Cells are PBMCs isolated from 9 to 10 ml of fresh blood. Germline V gene sequence: CDR1 SEHNR, CDR2 FQNEAQ (reference sequence). V lost 0 bases and J lost 8; bases outside the gene matches: 12. This CDR3 is built from 17 residues. Note on this clonotype: The antigen remains undetermined.

Researchers amplified the TCR beta CDR3 regions from RNA transcripts. A set of HTBI primers served as the primers for a first-round RT-PCR of the TCR CDR3. TCRdb processed the multiplex PCR reads anew with MiXCR; each CDR3 protein has one entry. The sample contains 730,000 or so distinct CDR3 sequences, under 20% of which appear only once. The sequenced material came from blood. This TCR derives from a woman in her forties or fifties with Graves' hyperthyroidism that later progressed to Graves' ophthalmopathy. The gene calls are TRBV7-9 and TRBJ1-4; 7 bases are shared with TRBD1. The chain's CDR3 is CASSLAMTGTVKEKLFF. The DNA of the CDR3 is TGTGCCAGCAGCTTAGCGATGACCGGGACAGTGAAGGAAAAACTGTTTTTT. Using reference TRBV7-9 and TRBJ1-4 for the parts outside the CDR3, the full variable domain is DTGVSQNPRHKITKRGQNVTFRCDPISEHNRLYWYRQTLGQGPEFLTYFQNEAQLEKSRLLSDRFSAERPKGSFSTLEIQRTEQGDSAMYLCASSLAMTGTVKEKLFFGSGTQLSVL.